The 32 T cell receptor beta chains below come from one sample, sequenced in a study of a mutant IDH1 vaccine in newly diagnosed glioma. The protocol was immunoSEQ multiplex PCR, while the TCRdb copy is restricted to in-frame clones and leaves out a portion. The profile covers 85,000 to 100,000 clones, with roughly 75% appearing a single time and around 7.5% taken by the ten largest. The time point is: baseline, week 1 (first vaccination visit). Treatment denoted: pre-vaccination baseline after standard-of-care therapy. This material consisted of PBMCs, taken from a glioma patient treated with radiotherapy, temozolomide or both. These TCRs come from a man aged 35-49 years with glioma.

This clone was observed a handful of times. The chain joins TRBV28 to TRBJ1-5; D not certain. Trimming took 2 bases from V and 0 from J, leaving 5 bases between them. The CDR3 spans 14 residues. The germline V gene has CDR1 MDHEN and CDR2 SYDVKM. The CDR3 region has the DNA TGTGCCAGCAGTTTAAGGCATAGCAATCAGCCCCAGCATTTT. Residues: CASSLRHSNQPQHF.

The chain links TRBV28 to TRBJ2-5; D gene unclear. The V and J ends lost 5 bases and 1 base respectively, with 17 bases between them. This CDR3 region has 16 residues. CDR1 is MDHEN and CDR2 is SYDVKM in the germline V gene. CDR3 region: CASSPTVARSQETQYF. In DNA form, the CDR3 reads TGTGCCAGCAGTCCGACGGTGGCACGCTCCCAAGAGACCCAGTACTTC.

The V call is TRBV5-1, the J call TRBJ2-5; D may be TRBD1 (5 bases). The tail of the sequence fits TRBJ2-7 better, so the J call may be wrong. CDR1 is SGHRS and CDR2 is YFSETQ in the germline V gene. The CDR3 is 17 amino acids. The CDR3 loop reads CASSFKGRGRDDYEQYF. DNA of the CDR3: TGCGCCAGCAGCTTTAAGGGTAGGGGCAGGGATGACTACGAGCAGTACTTC.

V is TRBV4-2 and J is TRBJ1-3, with TRBD1 identical over 8 bases. The CDR3 runs 15 residues. CDR1 is LGHNA, CDR2 YNFKEQ, per germline. The V and J ends lost 0 bases and 6 bases, in that order; junction bases with no gene match: 4. DNA for the CDR3: TGTGCCAGCAGCCAAGATGGACAGGGTAAAAACACCATATATTTT. Protein: CASSQDGQGKNTIYF.

Concerning this clone itself: The sample contains more than one DNA sequence encoding this CDR3. This chain connects TRBV11-2 to TRBJ2-7; D unresolved. Germline assignment: CDR1 SGHAT and CDR2 FQNNGV. The ends were cut back, 1 base at V and 1 base at J, with 5 bases in the middle. The CDR3 length is 13 residues. The CDR3 protein is CASSLAGSYEQYF. The CDR3 coding sequence is TGTGCCAGCAGCTTAGCTGGGTCCTACGAGCAGTACTTC.

The CDR3 sequence is CASSLVPSGSYEQYF. The CDR3 coding sequence is TGTGCCAGCAGCTTAGTTCCTAGCGGGTCCTACGAGCAGTACTTC. The genes are TRBV7-2 and TRBJ2-7; the match to TRBD2 covers 8 bases. Germline V gene data show CDR1 as SGHTA and CDR2 as FQGNSA. V lost 1 base to trimming and J lost 1 base; unmatched junction nucleotides: 3. The CDR3 consists of 15 residues. The variable domain in full, with the rest retrieved from reference TRBV7-2 and TRBJ2-7, is GAGVSQSPSNKVTEKGKDVELRCDPISGHTALYWYRQSLGQGLEFLIYFQGNSAPDKSGLPSDRFSAERTGGSVSTLTIQRTQQEDSAVYLCASSLVPSGSYEQYFGPGTRLTVT.

The rearrangement uses TRBV13 and TRBJ2-5; the match to TRBD2 covers 7 bases. Looked up from germline, CDR1 is PRHDT and CDR2 is FYEKMQ (reference sequence). The CDR3 has 16 residues. The junction had 13 bases not matched to a gene; V was cut back by 5 bases and J by 4 bases. The CDR3 is CASSVRTGGGRETQYF. The DNA for the CDR3 is TGTGCCAGCAGCGTACGTACTGGGGGGGGTCGAGAGACCCAGTACTTC.

This clone was recorded once. The rearrangement joins TRBV5-4 to TRBJ2-1, with a possible D match to TRBD1 (6 bases). Germline loops: CDR1 SGHNT, CDR2 YYREEE (reference sequence). The CDR3 runs to 15 residues. V dropped 3 bases and J dropped 8 bases, with 18 bases sitting between them. The CDR3 region has the DNA TGTGCCAGCAGCTCCAATAGGGGGTGGTTGGATGAGCAGTTCTTC. Its protein is CASSSNRGWLDEQFF. The full variable domain, in which reference TRBV5-4 and TRBJ2-1 provide the parts outside the CDR3, is ETGVTQSPTHLIKTRGQQVTLRCSSQSGHNTVSWYQQALGQGPQFIFQYYREEENGRGNFPPRFSGLQFPNYSSELNVNALELDDSALYLCASSSNRGWLDEQFFGPGTRLTVL.

The genes are TRBV6-5 and TRBJ2-3, with D hard to call. This CDR3 has 15 amino acids. V dropped 2 bases and J dropped 1 base, with 10 bases sitting between them. CDR1 is MNHEY, CDR2 SVGAGI, per germline. The CDR3: CASSYSDGRTDTQYF. CDR3 coding DNA: TGTGCCAGCAGTTACAGTGACGGCCGCACAGATACGCAGTATTTT.

The rearrangement joins TRBV6-1 to TRBJ2-7; TRBD1 aligns across 7 bases. The germline V gene encodes CDR1 MNHNS and CDR2 SASEGT. This CDR3 contains 14 residues. The trim removed 10 bases at V and 6 bases at J, leaving 15 bases unmatched. This CDR3 is CAIVLDRVVVEQYF. CDR3 DNA sequence: TGTGCCATAGTCCTAGACAGGGTGGTCGTCGAGCAGTACTTC.

This chain connects TRBV4-1 to TRBJ1-4, with D possibly matching TRBD1 (6 bases). V lost 3 bases to trimming and J lost 8 bases, with 10 bases between them. Germline V gives CDR1 MGHRA, CDR2 YSYEKL. This CDR3 contains 13 residues. DNA for the CDR3: TGCGCCAGCAGCCACGTGGACAGCGAAAAACTGTTTTTT. Translating it yields CASSHVDSEKLFF.

This sequence joins TRBV5-1 and TRBJ1-2, with D tentatively TRBD1 (5 bases). V gave up 0 bases and J gave up 7 bases, with 10 bases separating them. The germline V gene encodes CDR1 SGHRS and CDR2 YFSETQ. The CDR3 is 13 amino acids. CDR3 DNA: TGCGCCAGCAGCTTGGATCAGGGAGCTGGCTACACCTTC. As protein: CASSLDQGAGYTF.

The chain joins TRBV25-1 to TRBJ2-4; 12 bases match TRBD1. The CDR3 sequence is 15 residues long. Germline V lookup: CDR1 MGHDK, CDR2 SYGVNS. The junction had 8 bases not matched to a gene; V was cut back by 2 bases and J by 12 bases. CDR3 in DNA: TGTGCCAGCAGTGAACGGGGACAGGGGGCCACGACTCAGTACTTC. The encoded protein is CASSERGQGATTQYF.

This sequence joins TRBV6-5 and TRBJ2-7; tentatively, D is TRBD1 (6 bases). The CDR3 loop spans 16 amino acids. Trimming took off 0 bases at V and 4 bases at J, with 16 bases between the two ends. In germline, CDR1 is MNHEY, CDR2 SVGAGI. CDR3 sequence (DNA): TGTGCCAGCAGTTACTCGACAGTACAGGGATCTTACGAGCAGTACTTC. This gives the protein CASSYSTVQGSYEQYF.

The DNA of the CDR3 is TGTGCCAGCAGCTTGGGGGGGGGCGCTACCTACGAGCAGTACTTC. The encoded protein is CASSLGGGATYEQYF. The gene calls are TRBV5-4 and TRBJ2-7; the D gene is possibly TRBD2 (7 bases). Between the trimmed V and J ends, which lost 0 bases and 2 bases, there was a span of 12 bases. The germline V gene has CDR1 SGHNT and CDR2 YYREEE (reference sequence). The CDR3 is 15 residues long.

V is TRBV20-1 and J is TRBJ2-3; either TRBD1 or TRBD2 may supply D (5 bases each). V dropped 1 base and J dropped 9 bases, with 8 bases sitting between them. CDR3 length: 11 amino acids. Per germline, CDR1 DFQATT and CDR2 SNEGSKA (reference sequence). CDR3: CSARARDTQYF. CDR3 nucleotide sequence: TGCAGTGCTAGAGCTCGGGACACGCAGTATTTT.

The rearrangement links TRBV5-1 to TRBJ2-3, with 9 nucleotides matching TRBD2. Germline trimming cut 5 bases from V and 3 bases from J; bases unmatched to any gene: 7. Germline V gene lookup returns CDR1 SGHRS and CDR2 YFSETQ. There are 15 residues in the CDR3. CDR3: CASRGTSLGTDTQYF. The CDR3, as DNA: TGCGCCAGCAGGGGGACTAGCCTCGGGACAGATACGCAGTATTTT.

The J gene is TRBJ1-3, the V gene TRBV10-3, with D possibly being TRBD1 (6 bases). From germline, CDR1 is ENHRY and CDR2 SYGVKD. V gave up 6 bases and J gave up 2 bases, with 8 bases separating them. The CDR3 spans 13 residues. Written as DNA, the CDR3 is TGTGCCATCAGAGACAGGACTGGAAACACCATATATTTT. It encodes CAIRDRTGNTIYF.

The chain recombines TRBV20-1 with TRBJ2-2; 7 nucleotides agree with TRBD1. J gave up 6 bases and V 5 bases, and 0 bases lay outside the gene matches. Germline CDR1 and CDR2: DFQATT and SNEGSKA (reference sequence). The CDR3 contains 11 residues. Here the CDR3 DNA reads TGCAGTGCTGACAGGGCCGGGGAGCTGTTTTTT. Amino acids: CSADRAGELFF.

The V gene is TRBV6-5, the J gene TRBJ2-7; TRBD2 aligns across 10 bases. Germline values: CDR1 MNHEY, CDR2 SVGAGI. The V and J ends lost 6 bases and 6 bases, in that order; junction bases with no gene match: 8. The CDR3 spans 14 residues. The CDR3 region is CASSATSGSAEQYF. The CDR3, as DNA: TGTGCCAGCAGCGCGACTAGCGGGTCTGCCGAGCAGTACTTC.

CDR3 loop: CASRIRGQGGNQPQHF. The CDR3 coding sequence is TGTGCCAGCAGAATAAGGGGCCAAGGGGGCAATCAGCCCCAGCATTTT. J is TRBJ1-5 and V is TRBV27, with D possibly matching TRBD1 (5 bases). Germline V gives CDR1 MNHEY, CDR2 SMNVEV (reference sequence). CDR3 length: 16 amino acids. V was shortened by 6 bases and J by 2 bases, with 17 bases between the two germline ends.

This chain joins TRBV5-1 and TRBJ2-1; D is perhaps TRBD1 (5 bases). The germline CDR1 and CDR2 sequences are SGHRS and YFSETQ. Trimming took 3 bases from V and 9 from J, leaving 22 bases between them. The CDR3 is made up of 16 amino acids. The CDR3 loop reads CASSSQGRGTSTEQFF. Written as DNA, the CDR3 is TGCGCCAGCAGCTCTCAGGGCCGAGGTACCTCAACTGAGCAGTTCTTC.

This chain joins TRBV7-3 and TRBJ2-7; 9 bases are a match to TRBD1. This CDR3 has 14 residues. After removal of 5 bases from V and 3 bases from J, the junction contained 5 bases not matched to a gene. Germline-derived CDR1 and CDR2 are SGHTA and FQGTGA. The CDR3 coding sequence is TGTGCCAGCAGCCCCGGACAGGGGAACTACGAGCAGTACTTC. Its protein is CASSPGQGNYEQYF. Supplemented by reference TRBV7-3 and TRBJ2-7, the full variable domain reads GAGVSQTPSNKVTEKGKYVELRCDPISGHTALYWYRQSLGQGPEFLIYFQGTGAADDSGLPNDRFFAVRPEGSVSTLKIQRTERGDSAVYLCASSPGQGNYEQYFGPGTRLTVT.

V gene TRBV7-3 combines with J gene TRBJ2-5; D is uncertain. This CDR3 has 13 amino acids. V was trimmed by 1 base and J by 6 bases, leaving 9 bases between them. Germline CDR1 is SGHTA and CDR2 is FQGTGA. The CDR3 region is CASSLNPHQTQYF. CDR3 coding DNA: TGTGCCAGCAGCTTAAACCCCCATCAGACCCAGTACTTC.

The chain employs TRBV6-1 and TRBJ1-1, with D possibly TRBD1 on 5 matching bases. Germline CDR1 MNHNS, CDR2 SASEGT. V shed 4 bases and J shed 5 bases, with 20 bases lying between them. The CDR3 is made up of 16 amino acids. CDR3 protein: CASSGPWGRDGTEAFF. The CDR3 DNA is TGTGCCAGCAGTGGCCCGTGGGGCAGGGATGGAACTGAAGCTTTCTTT.

The chain joins TRBV5-5 to TRBJ1-5; a weak D match, TRBD1 (5 bases). The V and J ends lost 0 bases and 5 bases respectively, with 15 bases between them. This CDR3 contains 16 residues. CDR1 is SGHKS, CDR2 YYEKEE, per germline (reference sequence). DNA for the CDR3: TGTGCCAGCAGCTTGGAGGTTGCGGCAGGGTATCAGCCCCAGCATTTT. Amino acid sequence: CASSLEVAAGYQPQHF.

This chain's CDR3 is CASSTTRNTEAFF. The CDR3 DNA follows: TGTGCCAGCAGCACCACCCGGAACACTGAAGCTTTCTTT. The chain links TRBV21-1 to TRBJ1-1. TRBV21-1 is given as a pseudogene. The CDR3 totals 13 residues.

The chain employs TRBV27 and TRBJ2-4; TRBD2 agrees at 10 bases. Looked up from germline, CDR1 is MNHEY and CDR2 is SMNVEV (reference sequence). The CDR3 is 20 residues long. V gave up 4 bases and J gave up 0 bases; unmatched junction bases: 15. The CDR3 spells CASSSHPLAGRRGAKNIQYF. The CDR3 nucleotides are TGTGCCAGCAGTTCCCACCCACTAGCGGGGAGGAGAGGAGCCAAAAACATTCAGTACTTC.

The chain recombines TRBV11-2 with TRBJ2-1; 9 positions agree with TRBD1. V was clipped by 5 bases and J by 6 bases; unmatched bases: 8. The CDR3 covers 15 residues. Germline CDR1 is SGHAT and CDR2 is FQNNGV. In DNA, the CDR3 is TGTGCCAGCAGCCCTAGGACAGGGGATGGCAATGAGCAGTTCTTC. The encoded protein is CASSPRTGDGNEQFF.

The V and J genes are TRBV6-6 and TRBJ2-4, with D possibly being TRBD2 (5 bases). Germline CDR1 reads MNHNY; CDR2 reads SVGAGI (reference sequence). This CDR3 is built from 14 residues. The V end was cut by 2 bases, the J end by 4 bases, with 9 bases between. CDR3 region: CASSYGPGKNIQYF. In DNA, the CDR3 is TGTGCCAGCAGTTACGGCCCGGGAAAAAACATTCAGTACTTC.

The CDR3 loop reads CASSSRGPNYGYTF. The DNA of the CDR3 is TGTGCCAGCAGCAGCAGGGGCCCAAACTATGGCTACACCTTC. This chain links TRBV27 with TRBJ1-2; a weak D match, TRBD1 (6 bases). Germline-derived CDR1 and CDR2 are MNHEY and SMNVEV (reference sequence). The CDR3 loop spans 14 amino acids. V lost 6 bases and J 2 bases, leaving 13 bases between the germline ends.

The rearrangement joins TRBV7-9 to TRBJ2-1, with 7 bases fitting TRBD2. This CDR3 spans 16 amino acids. Germline V gives CDR1 SEHNR, CDR2 FQNEAQ (reference sequence). The junction had 13 bases not matched to a gene; V was cut back by 5 bases and J by 6 bases. CDR3 coding DNA: TGTGCCAGCAGCGCTCGACTAGCCCTAAAGGGCAATGAGCAGTTCTTC. Its translation is CASSARLALKGNEQFF.